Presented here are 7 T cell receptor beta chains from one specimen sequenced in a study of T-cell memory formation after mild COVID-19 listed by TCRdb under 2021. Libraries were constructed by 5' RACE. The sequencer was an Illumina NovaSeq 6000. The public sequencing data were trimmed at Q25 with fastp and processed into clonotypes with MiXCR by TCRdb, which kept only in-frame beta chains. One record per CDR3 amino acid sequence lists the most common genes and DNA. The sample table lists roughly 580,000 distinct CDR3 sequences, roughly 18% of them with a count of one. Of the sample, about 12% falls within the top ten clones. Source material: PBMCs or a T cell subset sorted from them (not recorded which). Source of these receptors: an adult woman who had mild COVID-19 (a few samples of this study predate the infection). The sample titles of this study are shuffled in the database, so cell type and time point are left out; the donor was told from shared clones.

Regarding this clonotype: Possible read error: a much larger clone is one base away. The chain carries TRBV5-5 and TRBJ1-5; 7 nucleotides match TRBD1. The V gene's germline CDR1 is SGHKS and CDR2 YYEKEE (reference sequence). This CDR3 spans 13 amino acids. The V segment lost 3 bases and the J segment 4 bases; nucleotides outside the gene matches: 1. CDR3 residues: CASSSDRNQPQHF. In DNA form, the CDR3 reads TGTGCCAGCAGCTCGGACAGGAATCAGCCCCAGCATTTT.

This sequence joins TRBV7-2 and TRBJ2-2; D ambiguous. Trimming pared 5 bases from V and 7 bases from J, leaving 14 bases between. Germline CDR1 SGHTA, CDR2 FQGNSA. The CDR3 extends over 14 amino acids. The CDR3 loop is CASSHKVLGGELFF. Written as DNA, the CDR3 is TGTGCCAGCAGCCATAAAGTATTAGGCGGGGAGCTGTTTTTT.

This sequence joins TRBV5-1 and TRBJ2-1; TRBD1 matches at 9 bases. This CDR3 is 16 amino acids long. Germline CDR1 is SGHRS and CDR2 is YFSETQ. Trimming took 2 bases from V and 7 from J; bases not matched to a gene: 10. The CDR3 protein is CASSFLGTGNRNEQFF. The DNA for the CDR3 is TGCGCCAGCAGCTTCCTTGGGACAGGGAACCGGAATGAGCAGTTCTTC.

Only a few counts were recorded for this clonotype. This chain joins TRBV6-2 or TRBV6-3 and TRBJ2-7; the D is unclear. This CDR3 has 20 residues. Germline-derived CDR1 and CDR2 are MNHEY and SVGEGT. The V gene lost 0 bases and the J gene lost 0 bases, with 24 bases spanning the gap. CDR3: CASSYSPTYRGPTSSYEQYF. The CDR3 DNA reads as TGTGCCAGCAGTTACTCCCCAACGTACCGAGGCCCTACGAGCTCCTACGAGCAGTACTTC.

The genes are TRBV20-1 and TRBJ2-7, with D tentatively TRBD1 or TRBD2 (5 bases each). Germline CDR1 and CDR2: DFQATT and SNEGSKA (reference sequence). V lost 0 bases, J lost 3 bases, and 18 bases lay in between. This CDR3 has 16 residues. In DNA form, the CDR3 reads TGCAGTGCTAGAGATGGCAAGGGGACGGGGAGCTACGAGCAGTACTTC. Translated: CSARDGKGTGSYEQYF.

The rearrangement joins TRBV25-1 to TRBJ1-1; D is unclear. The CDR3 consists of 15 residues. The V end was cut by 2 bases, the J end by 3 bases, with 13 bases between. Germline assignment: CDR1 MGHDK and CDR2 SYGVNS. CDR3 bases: TGTGCCAGCAGTGAAGGCGGAAGGAGGGACACTGAAGCTTTCTTT. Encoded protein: CASSEGGRRDTEAFF. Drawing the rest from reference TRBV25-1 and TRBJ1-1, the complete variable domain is EADIYQTPRYLVIGTGKKITLECSQTMGHDKMYWYQQDPGMELHLIHYSYGVNSTEKGDLSSESTVSRIRTEHFPLTLESARPSHTSQYLCASSEGGRRDTEAFFGQGTRLTVV.

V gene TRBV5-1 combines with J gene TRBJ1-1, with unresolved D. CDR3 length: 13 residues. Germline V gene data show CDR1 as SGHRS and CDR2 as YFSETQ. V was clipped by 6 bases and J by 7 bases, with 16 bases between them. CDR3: CASTFAGVGEAFF. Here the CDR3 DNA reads TGCGCCAGCACATTTGCTGGCGTCGGTGAAGCTTTCTTT. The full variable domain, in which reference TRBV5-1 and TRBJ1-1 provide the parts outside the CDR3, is KAGVTQTPRYLIKTRGQQVTLSCSPISGHRSVSWYQQTPGQGLQFLFEYFSETQRNKGNFPGRFSGRQFSNSRSEMNVSTLELGDSALYLCASTFAGVGEAFFGQGTRLTVV.